A selection of T cell receptor beta chains follows, all from one sample in a study of blood T cell repertoires in COVID-19. Clones were sequenced by immunoSEQ multiplex PCR, and TCRdb holds only the in-frame ones, with some missing. The table shows under 200,000 clones, with about 86% occurring only once. The sample taken for sequencing was peripheral blood. These TCRs come from a man between 18 and 29 years old with active or convalescent COVID-19. CDR3s include the opening cysteine and the closing phenylalanine or tryptophan. The D gene is left open where the match is weak. Rows may omit the clone size; those that give it use once, few, many or a size class.

16	TRBV7-8	few	TRBD2	TRBJ2-1	CASSLVGGREPNEQFF	TGTGCCAGCAGCTTAGTAGGAGGGAGGGAGCCCAATGAGCAGTTCTTC
13	TRBV7-3	NA	NA	TRBJ1-6	CASSPGGNSPLHF	TGTGCCAGCAGCCCGGGGGGGAATTCACCCCTCCACTTT
17	TRBV4-3	few	TRBD1	TRBJ1-6	CASSVESQGAKNSPLHF	TGCGCCAGCAGTGTGGAATCTCAGGGGGCCAAGAATTCACCCCTCCACTTT
19	TRBV5-4	few	TRBD1	TRBJ2-2	CASSRGGTIISTATGELFF	TGTGCCAGCAGCCGAGGGGGCACTATAATTTCCACCGCTACCGGGGAGCTGTTTTTT
15	TRBV5-1	once	NA	TRBJ1-4	CASSSAAETNEKLFF	TGCGCCAGCAGCTCCGCGGCGGAAACTAATGAAAAACTGTTTTTT
17	TRBV10-3	NA	TRBD2	TRBJ2-1	CAISGGASGSAYNEQFF	TGTGCCATCAGTGGGGGGGCTAGCGGGAGTGCCTACAATGAGCAGTTCTTC
13	TRBV11-3	NA	TRBD2	TRBJ2-7	CASSLGREYEQYF	TGTGCCAGCAGCTTGGGGCGGGAGTACGAGCAGTACTTC
13	TRBV28	NA	NA	TRBJ2-2	CASSSGDAGELFF	TGTGCCAGCAGTTCGGGGGACGCCGGGGAGCTGTTTTTT
13	TRBV6-4	NA	NA	TRBJ1-1	CASSIRSDTEAFF	TGTGCCAGCAGCATTCGATCGGACACTGAAGCTTTCTTT
14	TRBV2	NA	TRBD1	TRBJ1-4	CASSPDRAEEKLFF	TGTGCCAGCAGTCCGGACAGGGCAGAGGAAAAACTGTTTTTT
14	TRBV6-5	once	TRBD2	TRBJ2-4	CAAGTSGSLNIQYF	TGTGCCGCCGGGACTAGCGGGTCCCTAAACATTCAGTACTTC
16	TRBV3-1/TRBV3-2	NA	NA	TRBJ2-7	CASSQGPRGGRAEQYF	TGTGCCAGCAGCCAAGGCCCTCGGGGAGGACGGGCGGAGCAGTACTTC
17	TRBV5-1	NA	TRBD2	TRBJ2-2	CASRPPIAGANTGELFF	TGCGCCAGCAGACCCCCCATAGCGGGGGCGAACACCGGGGAGCTGTTTTTT
16	TRBV6-6	NA	NA	TRBJ1-5	CASSYSPWGDNQPQHF	TGTGCCAGCAGTTACTCCCCATGGGGGGACAATCAGCCCCAGCATTTT
13	TRBV7-9	NA	NA	TRBJ1-1	CASSLTGKLGAFF	TGTGCCAGCAGCTTAACCGGGAAGCTGGGAGCTTTCTTT